The 19 T cell receptor beta chains reported below all come from one sample, sequenced in a study of cytomegalovirus exposure and HLA in healthy donors. Primers: 60 Vbeta forward and 13 Jbeta reverse. Sequenced by immunoSEQ multiplex PCR; TCRdb stores in-frame clones only, minus some. The sample includes around 180,000 clones, approximately 80% of them seen just once. The sequenced sample was PBMCs. Every receptor here comes from a man aged 18-30 years in good health and CMV-seronegative.

J is TRBJ2-5 and V is TRBV5-1; D is unresolved. V was clipped by 1 base and J by 2 bases, with 6 bases between them. Germline CDR1 and CDR2: SGHRS and YFSETQ. There are 13 residues in the CDR3. This CDR3 reads CASSLWLQETQYF. CDR3 DNA: TGCGCCAGCAGCTTGTGGCTTCAAGAGACCCAGTACTTC.

The CDR3 is CASSPPGLNTEAFF. In DNA, the CDR3 is TGTGCCAGCAGCCCCCCGGGACTTAACACTGAAGCTTTCTTT. The rearrangement uses TRBV28 and TRBJ1-1, with a possible D match to TRBD1 (5 bases). Deletions cut 6 bases from V and 2 bases from J, with 13 bases between. The CDR3 covers 14 residues. CDR1 MDHEN and CDR2 SYDVKM come from the germline V gene.

This chain links TRBV5-1 with TRBJ1-4; 12 bases line up with TRBD1. J lost 4 bases, V lost 2 bases, and 6 bases had no gene match. The CDR3 is 17 amino acids. Germline CDR1 SGHRS, CDR2 YFSETQ. The CDR3 is CASSFTGTGGGNEKLFF. The CDR3 coding sequence is TGCGCCAGCAGCTTCACCGGGACAGGGGGCGGTAATGAAAAACTGTTTTTT.

The rearrangement links TRBV28 to TRBJ1-3, with 8 bases fitting TRBD1. The CDR3 consists of 16 residues. Per germline, CDR1 MDHEN and CDR2 SYDVKM. J lost 3 bases, V lost 2 bases, and 6 bases had no gene match. The DNA of the CDR3 is TGTGCCAGCAGTTTACCCCAGGGGGCGGGTGGAAACACCATATATTTT. Encoded protein: CASSLPQGAGGNTIYF.

The rearrangement joins TRBV28 to TRBJ1-1; D gene unclear. The V and J ends lost 9 bases and 0 bases respectively, with 17 bases between them. CDR3 length: 15 residues. CDR1 MDHEN and CDR2 SYDVKM come from the germline V gene. CDR3 DNA: TGTGCCAGTTATGACTGGGTCGCTATGAACACTGAAGCTTTCTTT. It encodes CASYDWVAMNTEAFF.

The chain couples TRBV19 to TRBJ2-7; the match to TRBD2 covers 8 bases. The CDR3 has 15 residues. The V gene's germline CDR1 is LNHDA and CDR2 SQIVND (reference sequence). V dropped 6 bases and J dropped 6; count of bases not matched to a gene: 13. This CDR3 is CASSPFSGGPSEQYF. CDR3 DNA: TGTGCCAGTAGCCCTTTTTCGGGAGGGCCCTCCGAGCAGTACTTC.

This clone was observed once. The CDR3 here is CASGTYYEQYF. In DNA form, the CDR3 reads TGTGCCAGCGGGACTTATTACGAGCAGTACTTC. The chain is built from TRBV19 and TRBJ2-7; possibly TRBD2 for D (6 bases). V gave up 9 bases and J gave up 4 bases, with 10 bases separating them. Germline lookup yields CDR1 LNHDA and CDR2 SQIVND (reference sequence). This CDR3 comprises 11 residues.

J is TRBJ1-5 and V is TRBV6-6, with TRBD1 matching over 8 bases. The germline V gene encodes CDR1 MNHNY and CDR2 SVGAGI (reference sequence). V trimming: 6 bases; J trimming: 2 bases; junction bases outside the gene matches: 3. The length of the CDR3 is 14 residues. The CDR3 reads CASSKGQGNQPQHF. The CDR3, as DNA: TGTGCCAGCAGCAAGGGACAGGGCAATCAGCCCCAGCATTTT.

V usage is TRBV2 and J usage is TRBJ2-1; D is unresolved. V was shortened by 8 bases and J by 12 bases, with 11 bases between the two germline ends. Per germline, CDR1 SNHLY and CDR2 FYNNEI. The CDR3 totals 10 residues. CDR3 sequence (DNA): TGTGCCAGCTCCGCCCACGGGCAGTTCTTC. The encoded protein is CASSAHGQFF.

The J gene is TRBJ2-7, the V gene TRBV11-2, with 7 bases identical to TRBD1. The CDR3 sequence is 14 residues long. Germline CDR1 SGHAT, CDR2 FQNNGV. Losses at the gene ends were 5 bases for V and 5 bases for J; bases not matched to a gene: 9. For the CDR3, the DNA is TGTGCCAGCAGCCCTCAGGACAGGTCCCACGAGCAGTACTTC. This gives the protein CASSPQDRSHEQYF.

The rearrangement joins TRBV7-2 to TRBJ2-7, with 9 bases identical to TRBD2. Unmatched junction bases numbered 6, after V lost 6 bases and J lost 3 bases. Germline V gene data show CDR1 as SGHTA and CDR2 as FQGNSA. This CDR3 has 14 amino acids. CDR3: CASSQSSGNYEQYF. CDR3 sequence (DNA): TGTGCCAGCAGTCAGTCTAGCGGGAACTACGAGCAGTACTTC.

The V call is TRBV18, the J call TRBJ1-1; 9 bases agree with TRBD1. Germline lookup yields CDR1 KGHSH and CDR2 LQKENI. There are 12 residues in the CDR3. The V gene end was trimmed by 5 bases and the J gene end by 11 bases; junction bases not matched to a gene: 6. This chain's CDR3 is CASSTGTGKAFF. CDR3 DNA sequence: TGTGCCAGCTCAACTGGGACAGGGAAGGCTTTCTTT.

This chain uses TRBV29-1 with TRBJ2-3, with 7 nucleotides matching TRBD2. This CDR3 spans 16 amino acids. The germline V gene has CDR1 SQVTM and CDR2 ANQGSEA. The J segment lost 4 bases and the V segment lost 5 bases, leaving 15 bases of the junction unmatched. CDR3 nucleotides: TGCAGCGTTCCTACCCTTGCGTGGGAGGGTGCAGATACGCAGTATTTT. It specifies CSVPTLAWEGADTQYF.

This clone appeared once. The V gene is TRBV7-5, the J gene TRBJ2-7; the table calls TRBD1, which could not be checked here. TRBV7-5 is a listed pseudogene. This CDR3 region has 19 residues. CDR3 region: CARSSTFYDRPNYSYEQYF. The CDR3 DNA is TGTGCCAGAAGCTCTACCTTTTATGACAGGCCCAATTACTCCTACGAGCAGTACTTC.

This chain uses TRBV30 with TRBJ2-2; 9 positions match TRBD2. Trimming removed 5 bases from V and 6 bases from J; junction bases left unmatched: 13. CDR3 length: 16 residues. The germline V gene encodes CDR1 GTSNPN and CDR2 SVGIG (reference sequence). As DNA, the CDR3 is TGTGCCTGGGAATCGGGGCTAGCGGGATACGCCGGGGAGCTGTTTTTT. Encoded protein: CAWESGLAGYAGELFF.

The chain employs TRBV27 and TRBJ2-7, with 8 bases that match TRBD2. With V trimmed by 8 bases and J by 4 bases, 10 bases remained unmatched. CDR3 size: 14 residues. Germline V gives CDR1 MNHEY, CDR2 SMNVEV (reference sequence). The CDR3 DNA sequence: TGTGCCAGCGGGCGTAGCGGGAAGGGGTACGAGCAGTACTTC. It yields the protein CASGRSGKGYEQYF.

This clone was seen a few times. The chain is built from TRBV4-3 and TRBJ1-3, with a possible D match to TRBD1 (6 bases). Germline V gene lookup returns CDR1 LGHNA and CDR2 YSLEER. There are 16 residues in the CDR3. V was trimmed by 0 bases and J by 4 bases, leaving 13 bases between them. DNA of the CDR3: TGCGCCAGCAGCCAAGATCTGGACAGCATAGGAAACACCATATATTTT. It codes for CASSQDLDSIGNTIYF.

The chain couples TRBV19 to TRBJ2-5, with D possibly TRBD2 on 5 matching bases. TRBJ2-7 matches the DNA end more closely, so the J call is doubtful. The germline V gene encodes CDR1 LNHDA and CDR2 SQIVND (reference sequence). This CDR3 is built from 13 residues. CDR3 region: CASSFGGSYEQYF. CDR3 sequence (DNA): TGTGCCAGTAGTTTCGGCGGGTCCTACGAGCAGTACTTC.

The chain carries TRBV4-1 and TRBJ2-1, with D perhaps TRBD2 (6 bases). The V end was cut by 4 bases, the J end by 1 base, with 11 bases between. CDR3 size: 15 residues. Germline CDR1 MGHRA, CDR2 YSYEKL. The CDR3 DNA reads as TGCGCCAGCAGCCTGCGGGCGGGATCCTACAATGAGCAGTTCTTC. Translated: CASSLRAGSYNEQFF.